This T cell receptor beta chain appears in the sequencing data of a study of T cells in Graves' hyperthyroidism and ophthalmopathy (dated by TCRdb to about 2019). A note on the overall study: Peripheral blood samples were taken at initial diagnosis, before any treatment was given. After sampling, hyperthyroidism patients received methimazole starting at 30 mg daily, and ophthalmopathy patients received high-dose intravenous methylprednisolone. To identify TCR V-J signatures that set the groups apart, the researchers used a discovery cohort of approximately 98 patients, made up of 40 to 45 with Graves' ophthalmopathy and around 58 with stable Graves' hyperthyroidism. The 100 discovery patients were randomly divided into training and test sets at a 7:3 ratio. Prospective prediction of ophthalmopathy was tested in an independent validation cohort consisting of 18 to 20 hyperthyroidism patients and some 16 patients who later progressed to ophthalmopathy. Thyroid tissue and blood T-cell repertoires from roughly six Graves' hyperthyroidism patients were also compared in the study. The paper reports TCR Vbeta CDR3 sequencing of over 130 peripheral blood samples: 43 ophthalmopathy, 75 to 80 hyperthyroidism and around 17 progressor patients.

TCR beta CDR3 regions were amplified from RNA transcripts. A first-round RT-PCR of the TCR CDR3 used the HTBI primer set with the Qiagen OneStep RT-PCR kit. The libraries were constructed in a second round of multiplex PCR and then size-selected and purified. The libraries were sequenced on an Illumina HiSeq2000 using paired-end 100 bp reads. Turning to the authors' computational methods: SOAPnuke was used to process the raw data, removing reads that contained adapters or uncalled bases, had a mean Phred below 15, or lacked an exact match to the constant primer or identifier. High-quality paired reads were merged with COPE v1.2.5, and unique nucleotide sequences were defined as clonotypes. Clonotypes were aligned to IMGT TRBV, TRBD and TRBJ reference segments using MiTCR v1.1. The analysis included only V-J combinations with a frequency above 0.0001, which together covered 99% to 99.2% of the repertoires. The TCS score was defined as the ratio of F50 (clonal expansion) to E x V (chaos), calculated using BLOSUM62-based TCRdist between CDR3 peptides within each V-J. Welch's t-statistics and random forest reduced fewer than 600 V-J features to about 13, which were used in a naive Bayes classifier (R e1071). TCRdb reran the public reads through fastp at Q25 and MiXCR, keeping productive beta chains. Every CDR3 protein is listed once, alongside the most common genes and DNA of its rows. TCRdb, not the authors, supplied the V and J calls. In this sample the table shows approximately 480,000 distinct CDR3 sequences, around 21% of which occur a single time. The ten top clones hold more than 25% of the sample.

This clonotype has a count of ten or more. Its antigen is unknown. Base qualities are missing; no much larger clone stands one base away. The germline V gene encodes CDR1 MNHEY and CDR2 SVGAGI. The germline ends are 15 bases apart after V is trimmed by 6 bases and J by 4 bases. The CDR3 numbers 14 residues from cysteine through phenylalanine. The CDR3 DNA has 42 bases and is translated from base 1. The study at large found these results: Blood samples also contained most of the expanded thyroid clonotypes (frequency above 0.001), which suggests that blood repertoires may reflect thyroid immune responses. Sample size was not statistically predetermined, and investigators were not blinded to group allocation. Ophthalmopathy was separated from stable hyperthyroidism by a 13 V-J signature model, with 87.88% sensitivity and about 81% specificity obtained in cross-validation and 80%/75% obtained in testing. During validation, the model predicted progression to ophthalmopathy a median of approximately 6 months ahead of onset, with 70.59% sensitivity and about 75% specificity.

Graves' hyperthyroidism was defined as stable when no progression to ophthalmopathy occurred over 18 months of follow-up. The hyperthyroidism patients were between 18 and 65 years old and newly diagnosed, with a disease duration of less than 2 months. Patients with uncontrolled infections, other autoimmune diseases, pregnancy or lactation were excluded. Diagnoses were based on clinical symptoms, serum thyroxine and TRAb, thyroid ultrasound and orbital computed tomography. PBMCs were separated from 7.5 to 10 ml of fresh peripheral blood using Ficoll-Paque density gradient centrifugation. Total RNA was extracted using Trizol reagent, and RNA quality was assessed on an Agilent 2100 Bioanalyzer.

The sequenced sample was blood. The chain is made from TRBV6-5 and TRBJ1-1; tentative D gene TRBD1, with 6 bases matching. The source is a young man with Graves' hyperthyroidism. The DNA reads as follows: TGTGCCAGCAGCGCTCTCAGGGGAGGCACTGAAGCTTTCTTT. Translated, it reads CASSALRGGTEAFF.